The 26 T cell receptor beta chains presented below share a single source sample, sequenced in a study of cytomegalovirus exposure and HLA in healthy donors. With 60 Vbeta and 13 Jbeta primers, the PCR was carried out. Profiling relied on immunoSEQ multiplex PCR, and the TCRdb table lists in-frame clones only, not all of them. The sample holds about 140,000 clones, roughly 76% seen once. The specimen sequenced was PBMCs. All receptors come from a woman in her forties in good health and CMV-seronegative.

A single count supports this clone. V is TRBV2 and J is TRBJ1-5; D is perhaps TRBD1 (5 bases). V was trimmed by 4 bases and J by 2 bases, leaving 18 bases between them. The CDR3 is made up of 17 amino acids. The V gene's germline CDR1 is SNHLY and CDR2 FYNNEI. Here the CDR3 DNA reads TGTGCCAGCAGTGCGGGACCTTGGAGGGTTGGCAATCAGCCCCAGCATTTT. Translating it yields CASSAGPWRVGNQPQHF.

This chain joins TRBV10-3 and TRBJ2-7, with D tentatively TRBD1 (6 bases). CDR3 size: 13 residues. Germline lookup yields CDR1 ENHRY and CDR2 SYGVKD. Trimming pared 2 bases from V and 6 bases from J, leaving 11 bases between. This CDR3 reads CAISEATGTEQYV. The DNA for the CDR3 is TGTGCCATCAGTGAGGCTACAGGGACCGAGCAGTACGTC.

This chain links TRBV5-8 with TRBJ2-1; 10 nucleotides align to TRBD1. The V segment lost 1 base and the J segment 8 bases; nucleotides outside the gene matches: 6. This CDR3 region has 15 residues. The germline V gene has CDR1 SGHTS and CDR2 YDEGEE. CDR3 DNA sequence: TGTGCCAGCAGCTTGCCGGGACAGGGGTACGATGAGCAGTTCTTC. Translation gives CASSLPGQGYDEQFF.

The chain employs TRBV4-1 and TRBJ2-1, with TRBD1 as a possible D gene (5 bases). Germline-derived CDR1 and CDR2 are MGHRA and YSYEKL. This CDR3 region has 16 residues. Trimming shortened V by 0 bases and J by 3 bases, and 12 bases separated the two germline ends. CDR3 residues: CASSQEGATDYNEQFF. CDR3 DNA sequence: TGCGCCAGCAGCCAAGAAGGGGCGACAGACTACAATGAGCAGTTCTTC.

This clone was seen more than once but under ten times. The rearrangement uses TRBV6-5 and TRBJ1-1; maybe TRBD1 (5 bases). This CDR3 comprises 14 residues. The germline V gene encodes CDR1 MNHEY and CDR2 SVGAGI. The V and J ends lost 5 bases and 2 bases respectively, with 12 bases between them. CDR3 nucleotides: TGTGCCAGCAGTCCTGGGGCTATCAACACTGAAGCTTTCTTT. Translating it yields CASSPGAINTEAFF.

The CDR3 bases are TGCGCCAGCAGCCAAGTTGCCGGAGATACGCAGTATTTT. It yields the protein CASSQVAGDTQYF. V and J are TRBV4-1 and TRBJ2-3; the D is unclear. The ends were cut back, 1 base at V and 5 bases at J, with 7 bases in the middle. The germline V gene has CDR1 MGHRA and CDR2 YSYEKL. The CDR3 contains 13 residues.

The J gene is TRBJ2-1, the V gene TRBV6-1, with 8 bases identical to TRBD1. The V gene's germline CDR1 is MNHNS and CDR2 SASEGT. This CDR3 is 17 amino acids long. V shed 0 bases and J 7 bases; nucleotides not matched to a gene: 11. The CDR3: CASSEALQGASWNEQFF. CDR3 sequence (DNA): TGTGCCAGCAGTGAAGCGCTTCAGGGGGCGAGCTGGAATGAGCAGTTCTTC.

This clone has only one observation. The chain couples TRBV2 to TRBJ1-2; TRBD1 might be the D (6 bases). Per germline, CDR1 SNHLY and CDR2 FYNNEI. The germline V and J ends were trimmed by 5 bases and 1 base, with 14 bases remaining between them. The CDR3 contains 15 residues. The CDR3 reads CASSSRTAINYGYTF. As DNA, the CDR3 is TGTGCCAGCAGTAGTAGGACAGCCATTAACTATGGCTACACCTTC.

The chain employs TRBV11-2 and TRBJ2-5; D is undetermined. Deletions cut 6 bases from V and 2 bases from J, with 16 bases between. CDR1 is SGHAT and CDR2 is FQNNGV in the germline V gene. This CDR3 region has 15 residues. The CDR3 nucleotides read TGTGCCAGCAGAACGACATACACCACGCAAGAGACCCAGTACTTC. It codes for CASRTTYTTQETQYF.

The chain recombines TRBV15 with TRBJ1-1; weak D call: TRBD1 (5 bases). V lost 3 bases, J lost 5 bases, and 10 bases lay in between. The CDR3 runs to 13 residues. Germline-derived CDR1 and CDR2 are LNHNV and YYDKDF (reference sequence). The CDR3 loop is CATSSREGTEAFF. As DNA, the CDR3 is TGTGCCACCAGCAGCAGGGAAGGAACTGAAGCTTTCTTT. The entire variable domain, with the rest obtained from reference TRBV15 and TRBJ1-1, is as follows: DAMVIQNPRYQVTQFGKPVTLSCSQTLNHNVMYWYQQKSSQAPKLLFHYYDKDFNNEADTPDNFQSRRPNTSFCFLDIRSPGLGDTAMYLCATSSREGTEAFFGQGTRLTVV.

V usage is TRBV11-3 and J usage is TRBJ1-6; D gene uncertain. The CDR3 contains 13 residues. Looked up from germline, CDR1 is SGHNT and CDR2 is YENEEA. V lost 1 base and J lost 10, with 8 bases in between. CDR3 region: CASSLAPRSPLHF. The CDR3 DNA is TGTGCCAGCAGCTTAGCTCCGCGGTCACCCCTCCACTTT. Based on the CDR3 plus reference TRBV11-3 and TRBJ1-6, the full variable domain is EAGVVQSPRYKIIEKKQPVAFWCNPISGHNTLYWYLQNLGQGPELLIRYENEEAVDDSQLPKDRFSAERLKGVDSTLKIQPAELGDSAVYLCASSLAPRSPLHFGNGTRLTVT.

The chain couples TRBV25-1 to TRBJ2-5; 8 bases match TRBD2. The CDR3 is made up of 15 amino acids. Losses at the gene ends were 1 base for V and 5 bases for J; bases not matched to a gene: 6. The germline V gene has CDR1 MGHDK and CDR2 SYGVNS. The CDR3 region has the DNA TGTGCCAGCAGTGAATGGACGGGGGGGCGGGAGACCCAGTACTTC. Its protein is CASSEWTGGRETQYF. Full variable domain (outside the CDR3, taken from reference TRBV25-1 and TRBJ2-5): EADIYQTPRYLVIGTGKKITLECSQTMGHDKMYWYQQDPGMELHLIHYSYGVNSTEKGDLSSESTVSRIRTEHFPLTLESARPSHTSQYLCASSEWTGGRETQYFGPGTRLLVL.

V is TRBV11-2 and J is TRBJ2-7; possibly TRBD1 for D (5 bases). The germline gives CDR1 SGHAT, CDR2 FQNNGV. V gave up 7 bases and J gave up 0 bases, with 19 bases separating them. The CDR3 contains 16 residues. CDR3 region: CASTAGQGRSSYEQYF. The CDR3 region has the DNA TGTGCCAGCACCGCTGGCCAGGGCAGGAGCTCCTACGAGCAGTACTTC.

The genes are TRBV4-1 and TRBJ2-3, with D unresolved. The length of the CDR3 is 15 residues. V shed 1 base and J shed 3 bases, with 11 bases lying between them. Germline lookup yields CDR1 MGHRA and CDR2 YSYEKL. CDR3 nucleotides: TGCGCCAGCAGCCAAGGAGGATTGGCGACAGATACGCAGTATTTT. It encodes CASSQGGLATDTQYF.

In nucleotides, the CDR3 is TGCGCCAGCACGGGACAGGGGCTTCTAACAGATACGCAGTATTTT. This sequence encodes CASTGQGLLTDTQYF. The genes are TRBV5-1 and TRBJ2-3, with 10 bases fitting TRBD1. V was pared by 6 bases and J by 3 bases, with 7 bases of the junction left unmatched. CDR1 and CDR2 (germline): SGHRS, YFSETQ. This CDR3 contains 15 residues.

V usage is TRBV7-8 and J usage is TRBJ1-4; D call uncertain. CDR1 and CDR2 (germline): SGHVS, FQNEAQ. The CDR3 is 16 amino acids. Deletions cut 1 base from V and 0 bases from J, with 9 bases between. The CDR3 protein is CASSLDSGSTNEKLFF. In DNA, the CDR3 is TGTGCCAGCAGCTTAGACTCAGGCTCAACTAATGAAAAACTGTTTTTT. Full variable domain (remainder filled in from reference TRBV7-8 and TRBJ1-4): GAGVSQSPRYKVAKRGQDVALRCDPISGHVSLFWYQQALGQGPEFLTYFQNEAQLDKSGLPSDRFFAERPEGSVSTLKIQRTQQEDSAVYLCASSLDSGSTNEKLFFGSGTQLSVL.

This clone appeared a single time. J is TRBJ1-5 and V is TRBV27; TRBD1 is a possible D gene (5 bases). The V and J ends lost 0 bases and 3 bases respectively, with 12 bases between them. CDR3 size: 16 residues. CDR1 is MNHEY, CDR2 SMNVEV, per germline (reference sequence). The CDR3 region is CASSLSWQGFNQPQHF. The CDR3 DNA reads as TGTGCCAGCAGTTTATCTTGGCAGGGCTTCAATCAGCCCCAGCATTTT.

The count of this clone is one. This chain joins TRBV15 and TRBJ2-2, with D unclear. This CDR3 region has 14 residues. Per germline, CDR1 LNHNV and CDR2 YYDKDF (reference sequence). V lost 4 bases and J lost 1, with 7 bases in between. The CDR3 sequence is CATSILQNTGELFF. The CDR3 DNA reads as TGTGCCACCAGCATACTACAGAACACCGGGGAGCTGTTTTTT.

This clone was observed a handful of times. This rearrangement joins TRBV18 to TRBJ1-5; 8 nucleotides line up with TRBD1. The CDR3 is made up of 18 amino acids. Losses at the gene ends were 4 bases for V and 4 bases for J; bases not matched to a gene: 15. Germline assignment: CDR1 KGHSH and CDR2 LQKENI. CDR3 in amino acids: CASSLDRDKYYVNQPQHF. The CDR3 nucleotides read TGTGCCAGCTCACTGGACAGGGACAAGTACTATGTTAATCAGCCCCAGCATTTT. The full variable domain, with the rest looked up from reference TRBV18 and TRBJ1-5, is NAGVMQNPRHLVRRRGQEARLRCSPMKGHSHVYWYRQLPEEGLKFMVYLQKENIIDESGMPKERFSAEFPKEGPSILRIQQVVRGDSAAYFCASSLDRDKYYVNQPQHFGDGTRLSIL.

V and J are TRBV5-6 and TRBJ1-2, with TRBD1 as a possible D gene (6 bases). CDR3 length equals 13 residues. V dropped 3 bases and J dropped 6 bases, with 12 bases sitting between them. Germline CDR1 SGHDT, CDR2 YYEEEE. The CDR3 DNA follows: TGTGCCAGCAGCTCGACGAGGACAGATGGCTACACCTTC. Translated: CASSSTRTDGYTF.

This chain's CDR3 is CASSVGQIVQETQYF. In DNA form, the CDR3 reads TGTGCCAGCAGTGTTGGGCAGATAGTTCAAGAGACCCAGTACTTC. The V gene is TRBV2, the J gene TRBJ2-5; D unresolved. Germline loops: CDR1 SNHLY, CDR2 FYNNEI. The CDR3 consists of 15 residues. Trimming left V 4 bases short and J 2 bases short, with 14 bases between. The complete variable domain, with remaining parts taken from reference TRBV2 and TRBJ2-5, reads EPEVTQTPSHQVTQMGQEVILRCVPISNHLYFYWYRQILGQKVEFLVSFYNNEISEKSEIFDDQFSVERPDGSNFTLKIRSTKLEDSAMYFCASSVGQIVQETQYFGPGTRLLVL.

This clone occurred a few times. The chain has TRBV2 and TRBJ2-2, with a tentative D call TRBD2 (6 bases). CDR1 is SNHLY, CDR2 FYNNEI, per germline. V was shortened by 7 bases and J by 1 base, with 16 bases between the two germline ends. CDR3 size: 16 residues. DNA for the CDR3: TGTGCCAGCAATCTTCTTGGGGGGAAGAACACCGGGGAGCTGTTTTTT. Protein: CASNLLGGKNTGELFF.

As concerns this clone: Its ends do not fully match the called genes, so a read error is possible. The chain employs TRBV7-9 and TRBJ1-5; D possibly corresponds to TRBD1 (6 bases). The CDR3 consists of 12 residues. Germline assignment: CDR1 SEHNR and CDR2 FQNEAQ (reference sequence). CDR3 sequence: CSSSQDSQDQHF. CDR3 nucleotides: TGTTCCAGCAGCCAGGACAGCCAAGACCAGCATTTT. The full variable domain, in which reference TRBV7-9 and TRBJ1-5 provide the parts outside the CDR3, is DTGVSQNPRHKITKRGQNVTFRCDPISEHNRLYWYRQTLGQGPEFLTYFQNEAQLEKSRLLSDRFSAERPKGSFSTLEIQRTEQGDSAMYLCSSSQDSQDQHFGDGTRLSIL.

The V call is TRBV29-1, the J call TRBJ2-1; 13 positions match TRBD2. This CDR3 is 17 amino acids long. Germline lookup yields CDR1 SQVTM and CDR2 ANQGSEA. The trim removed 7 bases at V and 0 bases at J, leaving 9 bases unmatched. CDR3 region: CSDGLAGAPNSYNEQFF. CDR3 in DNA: TGCAGCGACGGACTAGCGGGGGCCCCAAACTCCTACAATGAGCAGTTCTTC.

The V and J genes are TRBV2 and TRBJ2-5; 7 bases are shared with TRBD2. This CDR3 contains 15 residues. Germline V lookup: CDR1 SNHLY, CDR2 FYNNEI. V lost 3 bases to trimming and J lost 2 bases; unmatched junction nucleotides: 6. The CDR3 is CASSEGGVIQETQYF. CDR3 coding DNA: TGTGCCAGCAGTGAGGGGGGGGTGATTCAAGAGACCCAGTACTTC.

The CDR3 here is CASSWGGGNEQFF. The CDR3 nucleotides are TGTGCCAGCAGTTGGGGTGGCGGGAATGAGCAGTTCTTC. This chain joins TRBV6-5 and TRBJ2-1; D might be TRBD2 (5 bases). V lost 4 bases to trimming and J lost 7 bases, with 11 bases between them. The CDR3 runs 13 residues. CDR1 is MNHEY, CDR2 SVGAGI, per germline.